This T cell receptor (beta chain) derives from a study of T-cell reconstitution after alpha-beta-depleted transplantation in children (dated by TCRdb to the mid-2010s). Some background on the complete study: The study quantitatively tracked T-cell immune reconstitution after TCRalphabeta/CD19-depleted allogeneic hematopoietic cell transplantation in children using TCR repertoire profiling.

This clonotype was seen more than once but under ten times. Its antigen has not been determined. No per-base quality is available; no much larger clone lies one base away. General findings and caveats noted by the study authors: The frequencies of hyperexpanded clones fell over the following months, and after one year, T-cell counts and TCRbeta diversity were mostly attributed to newly produced T cells. Apparently early alphabetaT-cell count recovery about two months after transplant reportedly relied on only several hundred rapidly expanded clones derived from non-depleted graft cells. In some patients, the high TCRbeta diversity seen at day 60 was put down to recipient T cells and intrathymic progenitors that had survived conditioning.

Library construction relied on PCR. The listed sequencing device is Illumina HiSeq 2500. To normalize quantification of the TCRbeta repertoire, the TCR libraries were built with molecular barcoding that relied on unique molecular identifiers. TCRdb reprocessing: public reads trimmed at Q25 with fastp, clones called with MiXCR, in-frame beta chains kept. Every entry covers one CDR3 protein and lists the most common genes and DNA from its rows. Recorded for this sample are fewer than 750,000 distinct CDR3 sequences; more than 20% of them occurred a single time. Under 45% of the sample belongs to the ten largest clones. The sample's treatment or condition label, decoded: allogeneic hematopoietic cell transplantation with graft depleted of TCRalphabeta T cells and CD19 B cells. The transplant recipients were children given TCRalphabeta/CD19-depleted allogeneic hematopoietic cell grafts. The source was PBMCs, collected before TCRalphabeta/CD19-depleted stem cell transplant. The receptor was isolated from a boy in the first two years of life with Wiskott-Aldrich syndrome, due to receive a stem cell transplant.

In nucleotide form, the sequence is TGTGCCAGCACTAAAAGACTAGCGGGAGATAACAATGAGCAGTTCTTC. Its protein product is CASTKRLAGDNNEQFF. The sequence is built from TRBV6-1 and TRBJ2-1, with TRBD2 identical over 12 junction bases. Unmatched junction bases come to 9, with V trimmed by 7 bases and J by 5 bases. The cysteine opens and the phenylalanine closes a CDR3 of 16 amino acids. The entry retains the CDR3 DNA only, 48 bases that are in frame from base 1. For CDR1 and CDR2, the germline V gene lists MNHNS and SASEGT.